This passage covers 32 T cell receptor beta chains from one sample sequenced in a study of Graves' ophthalmopathy and Graves' hyperthyroidism (dated by TCRdb to 2016 to 2019). Sequencing was carried out with an Illumina HiSeq 2000. TCR beta CDR3 regions were amplified from RNA transcripts for repertoire sequencing. The first round of RT-PCR was done with HTBI primers and the Qiagen OneStep RT-PCR kit, and was followed by a second round of multiplex PCR, then size selection and purification. TCRdb reprocessing: public reads trimmed at Q25 with fastp, clones called with MiXCR, in-frame beta chains kept. CDR3 protein duplicates are merged, each entry listing the most common genes and DNA. The sample table holds about 420,000 distinct CDR3 sequences, of which 21% were seen once. Under 3% of the sample goes to the ten largest clones. Sequences were obtained from peripheral blood. The receptor source for this set is a woman between 18 and 30 years old with stable Graves' hyperthyroidism. Donor details come from another sample of the same person, matched by shared clones.

This clonotype has just a few counts. V usage is TRBV11-2 and J usage is TRBJ2-5; TRBD2 aligns across 9 bases. Germline loops: CDR1 SGHAT, CDR2 FQNNGV. J was trimmed by 5 bases and V by 1 base; bases with no gene match: 5. The CDR3 extends over 15 amino acids. The CDR3 bases are TGTGCCAGCAGCTTAGTCTGGCTAGCGGGGGAGACCCAGTACTTC. Translating gives CASSLVWLAGETQYF. Full variable domain (remainder filled in from reference TRBV11-2 and TRBJ2-5): EAGVAQSPRYKIIEKRQSVAFWCNPISGHATLYWYQQILGQGPKLLIQFQNNGVVDDSQLPKDRFSAERLKGVDSTLKIQPAKLEDSAVYLCASSLVWLAGETQYFGPGTRLLVL.

The chain is built from TRBV20-1 and TRBJ2-7, with 13 bases fitting TRBD2. Trimming removed 6 bases from V and 3 bases from J; junction bases left unmatched: 5. Germline CDR1 reads DFQATT; CDR2 reads SNEGSKA (reference sequence). The CDR3 is made up of 14 amino acids. The CDR3 region is CSAWTSGRSYEQYF. The CDR3 DNA follows: TGCAGTGCCTGGACTAGCGGGAGAAGCTACGAGCAGTACTTC.

The table lists this clonotype with many counts. This rearrangement joins TRBV10-3 to TRBJ2-7; D gene ambiguous. Germline V lookup: CDR1 ENHRY, CDR2 SYGVKD. The CDR3 sequence is 13 residues long. Between the trimmed V and J ends, which lost 4 bases and 3 bases, there was a span of 10 bases. CDR3 in DNA: TGTGCCATCAGTGTTAGCTCGTACTACGAGCAGTACTTC. Translated: CAISVSSYYEQYF.

V is TRBV28 and J is TRBJ1-5; D is uncertain. Looked up from germline, CDR1 is MDHEN and CDR2 is SYDVKM. CDR3 size: 12 residues. V was cut by 6 bases and J by 6 bases, with 9 bases left in between. The CDR3 loop is CASSPAAQPQHF. CDR3 DNA sequence: TGTGCCAGCAGCCCTGCCGCTCAGCCCCAGCATTTT.

The genes are TRBV15 and TRBJ1-1; 11 positions match TRBD1. The CDR3 contains 15 residues. The J segment lost 2 bases and the V segment lost 7 bases, leaving 6 bases of the junction unmatched. The germline CDR1 and CDR2 sequences are LNHNV and YYDKDF (reference sequence). The CDR3 nucleotides read TGTGCCACCACCTGGACAGGGGGCTTCAACACTGAAGCTTTCTTT. Protein product: CATTWTGGFNTEAFF.

This clonotype was detected only a few times. The chain is built from TRBV5-5 and TRBJ1-2; TRBD1 might be the D (6 bases). Germline V lookup: CDR1 SGHKS, CDR2 YYEKEE (reference sequence). Trimming cost V 8 bases and J 1 base, with 21 bases left between them. The CDR3 totals 16 residues. CDR3 loop: CASQEQGIGVNYGYTF. The CDR3 DNA sequence: TGTGCCAGTCAGGAACAGGGAATAGGAGTTAACTATGGCTACACCTTC.

In this sample, this clonotype turned up many times. This chain joins TRBV6-1 and TRBJ1-1, with 7 bases that match TRBD1. J lost 7 bases, V lost 4 bases, and 9 bases had no gene match. The CDR3 extends over 14 amino acids. The germline V gene has CDR1 MNHNS and CDR2 SASEGT. CDR3 residues: CASSGGTVDLEAFF. DNA of the CDR3: TGTGCCAGCAGTGGGGGGACAGTAGACCTTGAAGCTTTCTTT.

This clonotype occurred many times. V is TRBV29-1 and J is TRBJ1-1; the match to TRBD1 covers 10 bases. V was clipped by 6 bases and J by 2 bases; unmatched bases: 3. Germline CDR1 reads SQVTM; CDR2 reads ANQGSEA. This CDR3 spans 13 amino acids. The CDR3 region is CSVMTGGNTEAFF. The CDR3 nucleotides are TGCAGCGTGATGACAGGGGGCAACACTGAAGCTTTCTTT.

This clonotype was counted at least ten times. The chain links TRBV5-1 to TRBJ1-5, with D uncertain. V shed 0 bases and J shed 2 bases, with 9 bases lying between them. Germline lookup yields CDR1 SGHRS and CDR2 YFSETQ. The CDR3 loop spans 15 amino acids. The CDR3 DNA reads TGCGCCAGCAGCTTGGATTTTGGGGGCAATCAGCCCCAGCATTTT. It specifies CASSLDFGGNQPQHF.

The chain couples TRBV20-1 to TRBJ1-6, with 7 bases matching TRBD1. Per the germline V gene, CDR1 is DFQATT and CDR2 is SNEGSKA (reference sequence). Trimming took 6 bases from V and 8 from J; bases not matched to a gene: 13. The CDR3 is 15 residues long. The CDR3 DNA reads TGCAGTGCACCCAGGGGGGGGGCGAGTGATTCACCCCTCCACTTT. Translation: CSAPRGGASDSPLHF.

This clonotype was counted between two and nine times. This may arise from a read error, as a much more abundant clone is one base away. The rearrangement joins TRBV27 to TRBJ2-7; 11 positions match TRBD2. CDR1 is MNHEY, CDR2 SMNVEV, per germline (reference sequence). The CDR3 totals 16 residues. CDR3 sequence reads: CAGSLRTSGSTYEQYF. CDR3 sequence (DNA): TGTGCCGGCAGTTTAAGGACTAGCGGGTCTACCTACGAGCAGTACTTC.

This clonotype was found many times. The CDR3 protein is CASSLAGQGARYGYTF. In DNA form, the CDR3 reads TGTGCCAGCAGCTTAGCCGGGCAGGGGGCGCGTTATGGCTACACCTTC. V is TRBV7-2 and J is TRBJ1-2; 8 bases match TRBD1. The CDR3 has 16 residues. After removal of 0 bases from V and 5 bases from J, the junction contained 8 bases not matched to a gene. The germline V gene encodes CDR1 SGHTA and CDR2 FQGNSA.

This clonotype appeared a few times. The rearrangement uses TRBV4-1 and TRBJ2-3; D not resolved. Looked up from germline, CDR1 is MGHRA and CDR2 is YSYEKL. V lost 4 bases to trimming and J lost 3 bases, with 11 bases between them. This CDR3 contains 14 residues. Here the CDR3 DNA reads TGCGCCAGCAGCCCAACTTTGATTACAGATACGCAGTATTTT. The encoded protein is CASSPTLITDTQYF.

This clonotype was detected ten times or more. The chain has TRBV5-1 and TRBJ1-1, with TRBD1 as a possible D gene (6 bases). CDR1 SGHRS and CDR2 YFSETQ come from the germline V gene. V shed 0 bases and J shed 3 bases, with 12 bases lying between them. The CDR3 extends over 15 amino acids. CDR3 sequence reads: CASSLEQGRDTEAFF. CDR3 sequence (DNA): TGCGCCAGCAGCTTGGAACAGGGAAGGGACACTGAAGCTTTCTTT.

This clonotype was found many times. The rearrangement uses TRBV27 and TRBJ2-5; 14 positions match TRBD2. V shed 6 bases and J 4 bases; nucleotides not matched to a gene: 10. CDR3 size: 17 residues. CDR1 is MNHEY and CDR2 is SMNVEV in the germline V gene (reference sequence). The CDR3 reads CASSVMGGLAGAETQYF. In nucleotides, the CDR3 is TGTGCCAGCAGCGTAATGGGGGGACTAGCGGGAGCAGAGACCCAGTACTTC.

In this sample, this clonotype turned up many times. The chain uses TRBV7-8 and TRBJ1-5, with D perhaps TRBD1 (6 bases). This CDR3 comprises 15 residues. The germline gives CDR1 SGHVS, CDR2 FQNEAQ. V was cut by 2 bases and J by 5 bases, with 13 bases left in between. The CDR3 nucleotides are TGTGCCAGCAGCTTATACCCGACAGGTTATCAGCCCCAGCATTTT. It yields the protein CASSLYPTGYQPQHF. Filled out from reference TRBV7-8 and TRBJ1-5, the complete variable domain reads GAGVSQSPRYKVAKRGQDVALRCDPISGHVSLFWYQQALGQGPEFLTYFQNEAQLDKSGLPSDRFFAERPEGSVSTLKIQRTQQEDSAVYLCASSLYPTGYQPQHFGDGTRLSIL.

With respect to this clonotype: It is likely a read error, because the conserved phenylalanine at the end of the CDR3 is missing. The CDR3 DNA is TGTGCCAGCGGTTCAAACCGGGGCCCTGAAGCTTTCGTT. It is translated as CASGSNRGPEAFV. This chain links TRBV27 with TRBJ1-1; TRBD1 is a possible D gene (5 bases). The CDR3 is made up of 13 amino acids. The germline CDR1 and CDR2 sequences are MNHEY and SMNVEV (reference sequence). V lost 8 bases and J lost 6, with 16 bases in between.

The sample holds one count of this clonotype. V and J are TRBV15 and TRBJ2-7, with D maybe TRBD2 (6 bases). The CDR3 loop spans 16 amino acids. From germline, CDR1 is LNHNV and CDR2 YYDKDF (reference sequence). The ends were cut back, 0 bases at V and 1 base at J, with 13 bases in the middle. The CDR3 here is CATSRDGGVESYEQYF. The CDR3 DNA reads as TGTGCCACCAGCAGAGATGGCGGGGTGGAATCCTACGAGCAGTACTTC.

This clonotype was observed many times. The gene calls are TRBV4-1 and TRBJ1-1; D is unclear. Germline values: CDR1 MGHRA, CDR2 YSYEKL. V was cut by 3 bases and J by 11 bases, with 16 bases left in between. This CDR3 has 13 amino acids. The CDR3 DNA sequence: TGCGCCAGCAGCCACAAGTTCCGTCCGGTCGCTTTCTTT. Translating it yields CASSHKFRPVAFF.

This clonotype has ten or more counts. The CDR3 protein is CSALSGGWGETQYF. CDR3 sequence (DNA): TGCAGCGCGCTGTCAGGGGGGTGGGGAGAGACCCAGTACTTC. The chain joins TRBV20-1 to TRBJ2-5; tentative D call: TRBD1 (7 bases). Germline V gene lookup returns CDR1 DFQATT and CDR2 SNEGSKA (reference sequence). The CDR3 consists of 14 residues.

This clonotype was counted many times. The J gene is TRBJ1-6, the V gene TRBV6-1; tentatively, D is TRBD1 (6 bases). CDR1 and CDR2 from the germline V gene are MNHNS and SASEGT. V was cut by 7 bases and J by 9 bases, with 16 bases left in between. CDR3 length: 14 amino acids. The CDR3 nucleotides are TGTGCCAGCAAGATACAGGGTCTTTTTTCACCCCTCCACTTT. Translated: CASKIQGLFSPLHF.

V usage is TRBV5-1 and J usage is TRBJ1-1; perhaps TRBD1 as D (6 bases). This CDR3 comprises 12 residues. V lost 4 bases and J lost 10, with 14 bases in between. The germline gives CDR1 SGHRS, CDR2 YFSETQ. The CDR3 DNA reads TGCGCCAGCAGCCAGGTAGGGGGGACAGCTTTCTTT. Protein sequence: CASSQVGGTAFF. The variable domain in full, completed from reference TRBV5-1 and TRBJ1-1, reads KAGVTQTPRYLIKTRGQQVTLSCSPISGHRSVSWYQQTPGQGLQFLFEYFSETQRNKGNFPGRFSGRQFSNSRSEMNVSTLELGDSALYLCASSQVGGTAFFGQGTRLTVV.

This clonotype was seen many times. V is TRBV12-3 or TRBV12-4 and J is TRBJ1-5, with TRBD1 as a possible D gene (5 bases). V gave up 5 bases and J gave up 2 bases, with 13 bases separating them. The CDR3 spans 15 residues. The CDR3 DNA sequence: TGTGCCAGCAGTCTTGACAGCGGAGGCAATCAGCCCCAGCATTTT. Encoded protein: CASSLDSGGNQPQHF.

The rearrangement uses TRBV7-9 and TRBJ2-7, with 7 nucleotides matching TRBD1. The germline gives CDR1 SEHNR, CDR2 FQNEAQ (reference sequence). Unmatched junction bases numbered 4, after V lost 4 bases and J lost 7 bases. The CDR3 runs 12 residues. CDR3 sequence (DNA): TGTGCCAGCAGCTATGACAGGGCGGAGCAGTACTTC. This codes for CASSYDRAEQYF. Full variable domain (remainder filled in from reference TRBV7-9 and TRBJ2-7): DTGVSQNPRHKITKRGQNVTFRCDPISEHNRLYWYRQTLGQGPEFLTYFQNEAQLEKSRLLSDRFSAERPKGSFSTLEIQRTEQGDSAMYLCASSYDRAEQYFGPGTRLTVT.

This clonotype was counted ten times or more. At one boundary the junction diverges from the germline segment, which might be a read error. J is TRBJ2-7 and V is TRBV28, with D uncertain. The CDR3 totals 14 residues. Germline V gene lookup returns CDR1 MDHEN and CDR2 SYDVKM. The CDR3 nucleotides read TGTGCCAGCAGTACGCTCTCCCGAACCTACGGGCAGTACTTC. It encodes CASSTLSRTYGQYF.

This clonotype was observed at least ten times. This chain uses TRBV28 with TRBJ1-5; a possible D gene is TRBD1 (5 bases). The CDR3 runs to 14 residues. Looked up from germline, CDR1 is MDHEN and CDR2 is SYDVKM. V was clipped by 6 bases and J by 0 bases, with 9 bases between them. This CDR3 reads CASSGHYSNQPQHF. In nucleotides, the CDR3 is TGTGCCAGCAGCGGACACTATAGCAATCAGCCCCAGCATTTT.

There are many counts of this clonotype. The chain carries TRBV4-2 and TRBJ1-2; TRBD1 aligns across 7 bases. The CDR3 length is 15 residues. Germline V gene data show CDR1 as LGHNA and CDR2 as YNFKEQ. V lost 3 bases to trimming and J lost 3 bases; unmatched junction nucleotides: 7. The CDR3, as DNA: TGTGCCAGCAGCCAGTTAAAGGGGACAGACTATGGCTACACCTTC. Protein: CASSQLKGTDYGYTF.

The table lists this clonotype with a few counts. J is TRBJ1-3 and V is TRBV9; D possibly corresponds to TRBD1 (6 bases). Germline V gene sequence: CDR1 SGDLS, CDR2 YYNGEE. V shed 1 base and J shed 0 bases, with 8 bases lying between them. The CDR3 contains 15 residues. This chain's CDR3 is CASSVWDTSGNTIYF. The DNA for the CDR3 is TGTGCCAGCAGCGTATGGGACACCTCTGGAAACACCATATATTTT.

To note about this clonotype: Without the conserved terminal phenylalanine or tryptophan, this CDR3 likely stems from a read error. The DNA is omitted, as the CDR3 cannot be located on it reliably, and the CDR3 follows TCRdb's listing. V gene TRBV12-3 or TRBV12-4 combines with J gene TRBJ2-2; TRBD1 was called by the table and not checked on the DNA. 14 amino acids form the CDR3, both terminal residues included. Here the CDR3 reads CASSFRQGAGELLV.

This clonotype was counted ten times or more. The chain couples TRBV6-1 to TRBJ2-5; 8 nucleotides match TRBD1. V was clipped by 4 bases and J by 8 bases; unmatched bases: 9. Germline CDR1 is MNHNS and CDR2 is SASEGT. The CDR3 loop spans 14 amino acids. CDR3 sequence reads: CASSARQGIRTQYF. The CDR3 DNA reads as TGTGCCAGCAGTGCACGACAGGGGATCCGAACCCAGTACTTC.

This chain connects TRBV30 to TRBJ1-2; D remains unclear. Trimming left V 1 base short and J 8 bases short, with 11 bases between. The CDR3 is 12 residues long. Per germline, CDR1 GTSNPN and CDR2 SVGIG (reference sequence). The CDR3 spells CAWSDSIYGYTF. The DNA of the CDR3 is TGTGCCTGGAGTGACTCGATATACGGCTACACCTTC.

This clonotype was counted a few times. The chain uses TRBV24-1 and TRBJ1-1, with TRBD1 as a possible D gene (5 bases). This CDR3 spans 12 amino acids. Between the trimmed V and J ends, which lost 1 base and 8 bases, there was a span of 7 bases. Germline lookup yields CDR1 KGHDR and CDR2 SFDVKD. The CDR3, as DNA: TGTGCCACCAGTGATTTCGGGACCGAAGCTTTCTTT. This gives the protein CATSDFGTEAFF.